The 30 T cell receptor beta chains below come from one sample, sequenced in a study of cytomegalovirus exposure and HLA in healthy donors. The PCR had 60 Vbeta and 13 Jbeta primers. Sequencing used immunoSEQ multiplex PCR; TCRdb keeps in-frame clones, though not all of them. The ten most abundant clones cover about 9.1% of a sample with about 60,000 clones. Sequencing was done on a sample of PBMCs. The receptors derive from a man aged 50 to 60 in good health and CMV-seropositive.

The chain is built from TRBV19 and TRBJ2-5; 11 positions match TRBD2. The length of the CDR3 is 17 residues. Germline values: CDR1 LNHDA, CDR2 SQIVND (reference sequence). Trimming at V came to 3 bases and at J to 4 bases, leaving 10 bases not matched to a gene. The CDR3 DNA follows: TGTGCCAGTAGTATTGTCCGGGCTAGCGGGAGGTCAGAGACCCAGTACTTC. It yields the protein CASSIVRASGRSETQYF. Looking up the rest from reference TRBV19 and TRBJ2-5 gives the full variable domain: DGGITQSPKYLFRKEGQNVTLSCEQNLNHDAMYWYRQDPGQGLRLIYYSQIVNDFQKGDIAEGYSVSREKKESFPLTVTSAQKNPTAFYLCASSIVRASGRSETQYFGPGTRLLVL.

The V and J genes are TRBV6-1 and TRBJ1-1; 8 bases align to TRBD1. The trim removed 2 bases at V and 3 bases at J, leaving 8 bases unmatched. CDR3 length: 16 residues. CDR1 MNHNS and CDR2 SASEGT come from the germline V gene. The CDR3 DNA reads TGTGCCAGCAGTGAATTCCAGGGGGCGCTGGACACTGAAGCTTTCTTT. Its translation is CASSEFQGALDTEAFF.

The chain recombines TRBV4-3 with TRBJ1-5, with no clear D. Germline CDR1 reads LGHNA; CDR2 reads YSLEER. The CDR3 runs to 14 residues. V shed 0 bases and J shed 11 bases, with 14 bases lying between them. CDR3 region: CASSQEFQTPAQHF. The CDR3 coding sequence is TGCGCCAGCAGCCAAGAGTTCCAAACCCCGGCCCAGCATTTT.

The chain joins TRBV7-2 to TRBJ2-1, with a weak D call TRBD2 (7 bases). Germline V gene data show CDR1 as SGHTA and CDR2 as FQGNSA. The CDR3 has 16 amino acids. The V gene lost 2 bases and the J gene lost 8 bases, with 19 bases spanning the gap. The CDR3 DNA reads as TGTGCCAGCAGCTTATCGGGGCAGGGGAGGGCGGATGAGCAGTTCTTC. Translating gives CASSLSGQGRADEQFF. The full variable domain, in which reference TRBV7-2 and TRBJ2-1 provide the parts outside the CDR3, is GAGVSQSPSNKVTEKGKDVELRCDPISGHTALYWYRQSLGQGLEFLIYFQGNSAPDKSGLPSDRFSAERTGGSVSTLTIQRTQQEDSAVYLCASSLSGQGRADEQFFGPGTRLTVL.

The CDR3 reads CASSPPGQGRKNYGYTF. CDR3 coding DNA: TGTGCCAGCAGTCCTCCGGGACAGGGGAGGAAAAACTATGGCTACACCTTC. J is TRBJ1-2 and V is TRBV28; 10 bases are a match to TRBD1. J gave up 2 bases and V 5 bases, and 11 bases lay outside the gene matches. The CDR3 totals 17 residues. Germline lookup yields CDR1 MDHEN and CDR2 SYDVKM.

The chain employs TRBV7-2 and TRBJ2-6; a possible D gene is TRBD2 (5 bases). This CDR3 has 15 residues. Looked up from germline, CDR1 is SGHTA and CDR2 is FQGNSA. V lost 0 bases and J lost 4, with 7 bases in between. This CDR3 reads CASSLAGEGANVLTF. The CDR3, as DNA: TGTGCCAGCAGCTTAGCTGGGGAGGGGGCCAACGTCCTGACTTTC.

This chain joins TRBV4-3 and TRBJ2-5; D possibly corresponds to TRBD1 (5 bases). Germline assignment: CDR1 LGHNA and CDR2 YSLEER. Trimming pared 0 bases from V and 3 bases from J, leaving 11 bases between. The CDR3 consists of 15 residues. The CDR3 sequence is CASSQDLGRKETQYF. As DNA, the CDR3 is TGCGCCAGCAGCCAAGATTTGGGGCGAAAAGAGACCCAGTACTTC.

V gene TRBV4-1 combines with J gene TRBJ2-3; 7 bases are a match to TRBD2. Germline assignment: CDR1 MGHRA and CDR2 YSYEKL. The CDR3 is made up of 13 amino acids. J was trimmed by 7 bases and V by 1 base; bases with no gene match: 2. CDR3 region: CASSQGTSNTQYF. Here the CDR3 DNA reads TGCGCCAGCAGCCAAGGGACTAGTAATACGCAGTATTTT.

This chain connects TRBV30 to TRBJ1-2; D gene ambiguous. Germline CDR1 GTSNPN, CDR2 SVGIG (reference sequence). The germline V and J ends were trimmed by 3 bases and 4 bases, with 18 bases remaining between them. This CDR3 is built from 15 residues. The CDR3 protein is CAWSLGGRPSYGYTF. The CDR3 DNA sequence: TGTGCCTGGAGCCTGGGAGGGCGGCCCTCCTATGGCTACACCTTC.

The V gene is TRBV5-6, the J gene TRBJ2-3; TRBD2 aligns across 11 bases. V was pared by 3 bases and J by 3 bases, with 6 bases of the junction left unmatched. This CDR3 comprises 16 residues. The germline V gene has CDR1 SGHDT and CDR2 YYEEEE. CDR3 sequence (DNA): TGTGCCAGCAGCTCCCTGTTAGCGGGAGGGACAGATACGCAGTATTTT. It translates to CASSSLLAGGTDTQYF.

The chain uses TRBV30 and TRBJ2-5; 7 nucleotides match TRBD2. The V segment lost 2 bases and the J segment 4 bases; nucleotides outside the gene matches: 1. The CDR3 sequence is 12 residues long. Per the germline V gene, CDR1 is GTSNPN and CDR2 is SVGIG (reference sequence). CDR3: CAWSWEGETQYF. In DNA, the CDR3 is TGTGCCTGGAGTTGGGAGGGAGAGACCCAGTACTTC.

The rearrangement joins TRBV7-2 to TRBJ2-4; the match to TRBD1 covers 8 bases. The V and J ends lost 5 bases and 9 bases, in that order; junction bases with no gene match: 9. In germline, CDR1 is SGHTA, CDR2 FQGNSA. The CDR3 spans 14 residues. The CDR3 nucleotides read TGTGCCAGCAGCCTAAGCAGGGGGCAAAGCATTCAGTACTTC. Translation gives CASSLSRGQSIQYF.

V gene TRBV4-3 combines with J gene TRBJ2-3; the match to TRBD2 covers 10 bases. J gave up 14 bases and V 4 bases, and 24 bases lay outside the gene matches. The CDR3 runs 18 residues. The germline CDR1 and CDR2 sequences are LGHNA and YSLEER. The CDR3 reads CASSRSAQPASGGTRAYF. The CDR3 nucleotides are TGCGCCAGCAGCCGTTCGGCTCAACCGGCTAGCGGGGGCACACGGGCGTATTTT.

The genes are TRBV5-1 and TRBJ2-1, with 7 bases matching TRBD2. The CDR3 length is 14 residues. V gave up 0 bases and J gave up 9 bases; unmatched junction bases: 6. Germline-derived CDR1 and CDR2 are SGHRS and YFSETQ. The CDR3 coding sequence is TGCGCCAGCAGCTTGGGGGGACTATGGGGTGAGCAGTTCTTC. Amino acid sequence: CASSLGGLWGEQFF.

V is TRBV7-9 and J is TRBJ2-7; TRBD2 agrees at 13 bases. Germline-derived CDR1 and CDR2 are SEHNR and FQNEAQ (reference sequence). The CDR3 runs 17 residues. The J segment lost 5 bases and the V segment lost 4 bases, leaving 11 bases of the junction unmatched. In DNA form, the CDR3 reads TGTGCCAGCAGCTCCCGCCCACTAGCGGGAGGGCCCCACGAGCAGTACTTC. As protein: CASSSRPLAGGPHEQYF.

This rearrangement joins TRBV7-6 to TRBJ2-7; D is possibly TRBD1 (5 bases). V lost 5 bases, J lost 0 bases, and 11 bases lay in between. Germline V CDR1 and CDR2: SGHVS, FNYEAQ. This CDR3 comprises 14 residues. CDR3 in amino acids: CASSPQGSSYEQYF. The DNA for the CDR3 is TGTGCCAGCAGCCCCCAGGGTAGCTCCTACGAGCAGTACTTC.

The chain is built from TRBV2 and TRBJ1-1; no definite D call. The CDR3 is 11 amino acids. Trimming removed 8 bases at V and 10 bases at J, with 14 bases between. Germline V lookup: CDR1 SNHLY, CDR2 FYNNEI. The CDR3 reads CASRPAGRAFF. CDR3 coding DNA: TGTGCCAGCCGACCGGCAGGCAGAGCTTTCTTT.

As for this clone: This CDR3 is missing its conserved last phenylalanine or tryptophan, likely due to a read error. The chain links TRBV9 to TRBJ1-2; 7 nucleotides match TRBD1. There are 15 residues in the CDR3. The junction had 9 bases not matched to a gene; V was cut back by 0 bases and J by 7 bases. Germline V CDR1 and CDR2: SGDLS, YYNGEE. The CDR3 sequence: CASSVGGNRGSGYTL. CDR3 nucleotide sequence: TGTGCCAGCAGCGTAGGGGGTAACAGGGGAAGTGGCTACACCCTC.

The V and J genes are TRBV18 and TRBJ1-2, with no clear D. V dropped 2 bases and J dropped 8 bases, with 9 bases sitting between them. The CDR3 has 12 amino acids. Germline V gene lookup returns CDR1 KGHSH and CDR2 LQKENI. CDR3: CASSPEEAGYTF. CDR3 in DNA: TGTGCCAGCTCACCAGAGGAGGCCGGCTACACCTTC.

This chain connects TRBV29-1 to TRBJ2-7; no clear D gene. V lost 7 bases and J lost 2, with 12 bases in between. This CDR3 region has 12 residues. The germline CDR1 and CDR2 sequences are SQVTM and ANQGSEA. CDR3 DNA: TGCAGCGCCCTGACACAAACCTACGAGCAGTACTTC. The encoded protein is CSALTQTYEQYF.

The chain carries TRBV7-9 and TRBJ2-5; the D gene is possibly TRBD1 (5 bases). Germline CDR1 reads SEHNR; CDR2 reads FQNEAQ (reference sequence). The CDR3 sequence is 16 residues long. V was shortened by 1 base and J by 5 bases, with 17 bases between the two germline ends. CDR3 residues: CASSLVSGLGAETQYF. The CDR3 DNA reads TGTGCCAGCAGCTTAGTTAGTGGGCTTGGGGCGGAGACCCAGTACTTC.

V is TRBV6-4 and J is TRBJ2-2; 9 bases agree with TRBD2. This CDR3 has 14 amino acids. Germline CDR1 MRHNA, CDR2 SNTAGT. Losses at the gene ends were 6 bases for V and 5 bases for J; bases not matched to a gene: 4. The CDR3 DNA sequence: TGTGCCAGCAGCGCAGGACTAGCGACCGGGGAGCTGTTTTTT. Protein: CASSAGLATGELFF.

This rearrangement joins TRBV28 to TRBJ2-7; TRBD1 aligns across 7 bases. There are 13 residues in the CDR3. The germline gives CDR1 MDHEN, CDR2 SYDVKM. J was trimmed by 2 bases and V by 7 bases; bases with no gene match: 5. DNA for the CDR3: TGTGCCAGCACTCGACAGGGACCCTACGAGCAGTACTTC. It yields the protein CASTRQGPYEQYF.

The V and J genes are TRBV5-8 and TRBJ1-4; unclear D gene. The CDR3 has 16 amino acids. Germline V gene sequence: CDR1 SGHTS, CDR2 YDEGEE. The V end was cut by 4 bases, the J end by 0 bases, with 13 bases between. CDR3 DNA sequence: TGTGCCAGCAGCCTCTATGGAGAAGCAACTAATGAAAAACTGTTTTTT. This sequence encodes CASSLYGEATNEKLFF.

The chain carries TRBV30 and TRBJ2-1; 10 nucleotides match TRBD2. The CDR3 is 15 amino acids. Germline CDR1 GTSNPN, CDR2 SVGIG (reference sequence). Trimming at V came to 2 bases and at J to 4 bases, leaving 5 bases not matched to a gene. This chain's CDR3 is CAWSSGGAAYNEQFF. In DNA form, the CDR3 reads TGTGCCTGGAGTAGCGGGGGGGCTGCATACAATGAGCAGTTCTTC.

The chain recombines TRBV5-6 with TRBJ1-4, with 8 bases identical to TRBD1. The germline V gene has CDR1 SGHDT and CDR2 YYEEEE. V trimming: 0 bases; J trimming: 6 bases; junction bases outside the gene matches: 7. The CDR3 length is 16 residues. CDR3 in DNA: TGTGCCAGCAGCTTGGACAGGGGGAACGACTATGAAAAACTGTTTTTT. The encoded protein is CASSLDRGNDYEKLFF.

The genes are TRBV6-5 and TRBJ2-7; 8 bases match TRBD2. CDR1 is MNHEY and CDR2 is SVGAGI in the germline V gene. The V gene end was trimmed by 5 bases and the J gene end by 4 bases; junction bases not matched to a gene: 7. The CDR3 sequence is 14 residues long. In nucleotides, the CDR3 is TGTGCCAGCAGTGAAATTACTAGCGGATACGAGCAGTACTTC. It encodes CASSEITSGYEQYF.

The chain combines TRBV5-6 with TRBJ2-7, with 8 bases identical to TRBD1. From germline, CDR1 is SGHDT and CDR2 YYEEEE. This CDR3 has 13 residues. V lost 5 bases, J lost 2 bases, and 3 bases stayed unmatched. The chain's CDR3 is CASRGQDAYEQYF. CDR3 nucleotide sequence: TGTGCCAGCAGGGGACAGGACGCCTACGAGCAGTACTTC. Variable domain in full (rest from reference TRBV5-6 and TRBJ2-7): DAGVTQSPTHLIKTRGQQVTLRCSPKSGHDTVSWYQQALGQGPQFIFQYYEEEERQRGNFPDRFSGHQFPNYSSELNVNALLLGDSALYLCASRGQDAYEQYFGPGTRLTVT.

The chain combines TRBV19 with TRBJ2-1; 7 positions agree with TRBD2. This CDR3 has 16 residues. Germline CDR1 and CDR2: LNHDA and SQIVND (reference sequence). V gave up 4 bases and J gave up 6 bases; unmatched junction bases: 12. The DNA of the CDR3 is TGTGCCAGTAGTACAACTAGCGCTGGTCATCCCAATGAGCAGTTCTTC. Translating gives CASSTTSAGHPNEQFF.

The chain uses TRBV6-5 and TRBJ2-7, with D possibly TRBD1 on 5 matching bases. Trimming shortened V by 6 bases and J by 0 bases, and 15 bases separated the two germline ends. CDR1 is MNHEY and CDR2 is SVGAGI in the germline V gene. The CDR3 runs 15 residues. Written as DNA, the CDR3 is TGTGCCAGCAGGCATAGGGGAAACAGCTCCTACGAGCAGTACTTC. Amino acid sequence: CASRHRGNSSYEQYF.